The 23 T cell receptor beta chains listed next were all sequenced from one sample in a study of beta chain features in type 1 diabetes. Since all of the isolated RNA was reverse transcribed, expressed TCRB transcripts were what got sequenced. Method: immunoSEQ multiplex PCR; TCRdb's copy keeps in-frame clones and lacks some. The repertoire includes 620,000 or so clones, about 16% of them detected once, and more than 0.08% sits in the top ten. Sequencing input: naive CD4+ T cells from blood. The source of these receptors is a man aged 18-30 years in good health.

This clone was picked up a small number of times. V usage is TRBV7-6 and J usage is TRBJ1-1; D is unclear. This CDR3 contains 15 residues. CDR1 is SGHVS, CDR2 FNYEAQ, per germline. With 2 bases removed from V and 3 bases from J, the gap between germline ends came to 13 bases. The CDR3 sequence is CASSLRGNGDTEAFF. The CDR3 DNA reads as TGTGCCAGCAGCTTACGAGGAAACGGGGACACTGAAGCTTTCTTT.

The rearrangement uses TRBV5-4 and TRBJ2-7, with 10 bases matching TRBD1. The CDR3 consists of 19 residues. The germline V gene encodes CDR1 SGHNT and CDR2 YYREEE (reference sequence). The junction had 19 bases not matched to a gene; V was cut back by 4 bases and J by 3 bases. CDR3 bases: TGTGCCAGCAGCCTTAGGACAGGGGGGGCCCGAAGCTCCTACTACGAGCAGTACTTC. Protein sequence: CASSLRTGGARSSYYEQYF. Based on the CDR3 plus reference TRBV5-4 and TRBJ2-7, the full variable domain is ETGVTQSPTHLIKTRGQQVTLRCSSQSGHNTVSWYQQALGQGPQFIFQYYREEENGRGNFPPRFSGLQFPNYSSELNVNALELDDSALYLCASSLRTGGARSSYYEQYFGPGTRLTVT.

V gene TRBV29-1 combines with J gene TRBJ1-2; D may be TRBD1 (6 bases). The CDR3 extends over 13 amino acids. Trimming took 3 bases from V and 5 from J, leaving 13 bases between them. Germline V CDR1 and CDR2: SQVTM, ANQGSEA. This chain's CDR3 is CSVDPRGGYGYTF. The CDR3 nucleotides read TGCAGCGTTGACCCCAGGGGTGGGTATGGCTACACCTTC.

This clone showed up just a few times. The DNA of the CDR3 is TGTGCCAGCAGACTCAAGGCTAGCGGGGATTCCTACGAGCAGTACTTC. Its protein product is CASRLKASGDSYEQYF. V usage is TRBV27 and J usage is TRBJ2-7, with 9 nucleotides matching TRBD2. Germline V CDR1 and CDR2: MNHEY, SMNVEV (reference sequence). The CDR3 has 16 residues. The trim removed 6 bases at V and 1 base at J, leaving 10 bases unmatched.

There are a few counts of this clone. The genes are TRBV5-1 and TRBJ2-7; tentative D call: TRBD2 (6 bases). The CDR3 spans 11 residues. V lost 7 bases and J 5 bases, leaving 10 bases between the germline ends. Germline V lookup: CDR1 SGHRS, CDR2 YFSETQ. The CDR3 DNA reads as TGCGCCAGCGAGGAGGGAAACGAGCAGTACTTC. Amino acid sequence: CASEEGNEQYF.

This clone was counted only a few times. The rearrangement joins TRBV11-3 to TRBJ2-3; D call uncertain. From germline, CDR1 is SGHNT and CDR2 YENEEA. This CDR3 spans 13 amino acids. V lost 5 bases and J lost 0, with 6 bases in between. The DNA for the CDR3 is TGTGCCAGCAGCATCCTCAGCACAGATACGCAGTATTTT. Residues: CASSILSTDTQYF.

The V gene is TRBV7-9, the J gene TRBJ2-7; D is unresolved. CDR3 size: 13 residues. The germline V and J ends were trimmed by 2 bases and 6 bases, with 11 bases remaining between them. CDR1 and CDR2 from the germline V gene are SEHNR and FQNEAQ (reference sequence). The CDR3 is CASSLQESTEQYF. For the CDR3, the DNA is TGTGCCAGCAGCTTACAGGAATCTACCGAGCAGTACTTC.

This chain uses TRBV30 with TRBJ2-4; possible D gene TRBD1, 5 bases. CDR1 is GTSNPN, CDR2 SVGIG, per germline (reference sequence). The length of the CDR3 is 14 residues. The V end lost 2 bases, the J end lost 7 bases, and 15 bases lay between the germline ends. The CDR3 coding sequence is TGTGCCTGGAGTACGCAGGGTAACAAGAACATTCAGTACTTC. As protein: CAWSTQGNKNIQYF.

The rearrangement uses TRBV9 and TRBJ2-7, with D unclear. Germline-derived CDR1 and CDR2 are SGDLS and YYNGEE. The CDR3 consists of 15 residues. Trimming pared 0 bases from V and 2 bases from J, leaving 12 bases between. The chain's CDR3 is CASSVDFGVTYEQYF. CDR3 bases: TGTGCCAGCAGCGTAGACTTTGGGGTAACCTACGAGCAGTACTTC.

Ten or more counts support this clone. The chain combines TRBV28 with TRBJ2-3; D gene unclear. Trimming cost V 1 base and J 0 bases, with 5 bases left between them. Germline CDR1 reads MDHEN; CDR2 reads SYDVKM. The CDR3 runs to 14 residues. CDR3 residues: CASSLYASTDTQYF. The CDR3 region has the DNA TGTGCCAGCAGTTTATACGCTAGCACAGATACGCAGTATTTT. The full variable domain, in which reference TRBV28 and TRBJ2-3 provide the parts outside the CDR3, is DVKVTQSSRYLVKRTGEKVFLECVQDMDHENMFWYRQDPGLGLRLIYFSYDVKMKEKGDIPEGYSVSREKKERFSLILESASTNQTSMYLCASSLYASTDTQYFGPGTRLTVL.

This clone appeared a few times. The genes are TRBV7-2 and TRBJ2-5; 12 bases map to TRBD2. J gave up 3 bases and V 3 bases, and 2 bases lay outside the gene matches. From germline, CDR1 is SGHTA and CDR2 FQGNSA. The CDR3 runs 15 residues. CDR3 in DNA: TGTGCCAGCAGCTTTGGACTAGCGGGGAAAGAGACCCAGTACTTC. This sequence encodes CASSFGLAGKETQYF.

This chain joins TRBV18 and TRBJ1-1, with a tentative D call TRBD1 (6 bases). Germline-derived CDR1 and CDR2 are KGHSH and LQKENI. This CDR3 is built from 15 residues. V gave up 3 bases and J gave up 0 bases, with 11 bases separating them. CDR3 sequence reads: CASSPARGVNTEAFF. The CDR3 nucleotides are TGTGCCAGCTCACCCGCTAGGGGGGTGAACACTGAAGCTTTCTTT.

The V and J genes are TRBV5-1 and TRBJ2-1; D ambiguous. The germline CDR1 and CDR2 sequences are SGHRS and YFSETQ. V was cut by 7 bases and J by 6 bases, with 20 bases left in between. This CDR3 region has 15 residues. Here the CDR3 reads CASSREAGIGNEQFF. CDR3 coding DNA: TGCGCCAGCTCCCGAGAGGCTGGAATCGGCAATGAGCAGTTCTTC.

J is TRBJ2-3 and V is TRBV5-1, with 7 bases fitting TRBD1. The CDR3 runs to 14 residues. CDR1 SGHRS and CDR2 YFSETQ come from the germline V gene. The J segment lost 2 bases and the V segment lost 2 bases, leaving 2 bases of the junction unmatched. Here the CDR3 DNA reads TGCGCCAGCAGCTTCACAGGGGCCACAGATACGCAGTATTTT. Translated: CASSFTGATDTQYF.

This clone was seen more than once but under ten times. The chain carries TRBV7-3 and TRBJ2-4, with a tentative D call TRBD2 (5 bases). Germline V CDR1 and CDR2: SGHTA, FQGTGA. V shed 5 bases and J shed 0 bases, with 14 bases lying between them. The length of the CDR3 is 16 residues. The CDR3 nucleotides read TGTGCCAGCAGCCCACGGAGCGGACTAGCCAAAAACATTCAGTACTTC. Translated, it gives CASSPRSGLAKNIQYF.

The CDR3 reads CASSSQMNSPLHF. DNA for the CDR3: TGTGCCAGCAGCTCCCAGATGAATTCACCCCTCCACTTT. The gene calls are TRBV7-9 and TRBJ1-6, with D unresolved. This CDR3 region has 13 residues. V was cut by 4 bases and J by 7 bases, with 8 bases left in between. Germline V gene sequence: CDR1 SEHNR, CDR2 FQNEAQ (reference sequence). Full variable domain (rest looked up from reference TRBV7-9 and TRBJ1-6): DTGVSQNPRHKITKRGQNVTFRCDPISEHNRLYWYRQTLGQGPEFLTYFQNEAQLEKSRLLSDRFSAERPKGSFSTLEIQRTEQGDSAMYLCASSSQMNSPLHFGNGTRLTVT.

This clone was picked up a small number of times. DNA for the CDR3: TGTGCCAGCAGCCAAGAAAGTATCCCCGGGGAGCTGTTTTTT. Translated: CASSQESIPGELFF. The chain has TRBV14 and TRBJ2-2, with D hard to call. Trimming removed 0 bases at V and 6 bases at J, with 8 bases between. The CDR3 is 14 residues long. The V gene's germline CDR1 is SGHDN and CDR2 FVKESK.

There are many counts of this clone. The J gene is TRBJ2-7, the V gene TRBV14; tentative D call: TRBD2 (5 bases). The CDR3 covers 14 residues. The germline V gene has CDR1 SGHDN and CDR2 FVKESK. Trimming pared 4 bases from V and 3 bases from J, leaving 13 bases between. The chain's CDR3 is CASSRQSGNYEQYF. In DNA, the CDR3 is TGTGCCAGCAGCCGTCAAAGCGGAAACTACGAGCAGTACTTC.

This clone was recorded a few times. The CDR3 region is CASSRQKASNEKLFF. The CDR3 DNA sequence: TGTGCCAGCAGCCGACAGAAGGCCTCTAATGAAAAACTGTTTTTT. The chain joins TRBV5-4 to TRBJ1-4; D is perhaps TRBD1 (5 bases). The CDR3 length is 15 residues. V gave up 4 bases and J gave up 3 bases, with 13 bases separating them. Germline-derived CDR1 and CDR2 are SGHNT and YYREEE (reference sequence).

The chain employs TRBV5-1 and TRBJ2-3, with D uncertain. The CDR3 consists of 15 residues. The V gene's germline CDR1 is SGHRS and CDR2 YFSETQ. Trimming took 0 bases from V and 4 from J, leaving 12 bases between them. This CDR3 reads CASSLVASPPDTQYF. The CDR3 bases are TGCGCCAGCAGCTTGGTCGCTTCCCCGCCAGATACGCAGTATTTT.

Only a few counts were recorded for this clone. The V and J genes are TRBV2 and TRBJ1-4; 7 bases are a match to TRBD1. CDR1 is SNHLY and CDR2 is FYNNEI in the germline V gene. Trimming took 8 bases from V and 8 from J; bases not matched to a gene: 17. The CDR3 runs 16 residues. CDR3 loop: CASHRRMTGQREKLFF. The CDR3 DNA follows: TGTGCCAGCCACCGCCGAATGACAGGGCAGAGGGAAAAACTGTTTTTT. Full variable domain (outside the CDR3, taken from reference TRBV2 and TRBJ1-4): EPEVTQTPSHQVTQMGQEVILRCVPISNHLYFYWYRQILGQKVEFLVSFYNNEISEKSEIFDDQFSVERPDGSNFTLKIRSTKLEDSAMYFCASHRRMTGQREKLFFGSGTQLSVL.

Only a few counts were recorded for this clone. The V and J genes are TRBV9 and TRBJ1-5; no firm D call. The CDR3 is 15 residues long. The germline V gene encodes CDR1 SGDLS and CDR2 YYNGEE. Trimming took off 4 bases at V and 3 bases at J, with 14 bases between the two ends. The CDR3 is CASSQAGDFNQPQHF. Here the CDR3 DNA reads TGTGCCAGCAGCCAGGCTGGGGATTTCAATCAGCCCCAGCATTTT.

This clone was seen a few times. V and J are TRBV6-5 and TRBJ2-7, with 7 positions matching TRBD2. V dropped 2 bases and J dropped 3; count of bases not matched to a gene: 10. CDR3 length: 16 residues. Germline V gene data show CDR1 as MNHEY and CDR2 as SVGAGI. CDR3 region: CASSYGTGGSVYEQYF. CDR3 DNA: TGTGCCAGCAGTTACGGGACCGGCGGGAGTGTCTACGAGCAGTACTTC.